The clone carrying this TCR beta chain was observed at least ten times. These data originate in a study of T cells after yellow fever vaccination. Findings and limits, study-wide: On re-exposure, the response was weaker but peaked faster, at day 5 versus 15.

Production of TCR cDNA was by 5'RACE template switching, which also added a universal primer site and UMIs. TCRdb independently ran MiXCR on the 5' RACE reads; one entry per CDR3 protein. Found here are more than 75,000 distinct CDR3 sequences, 8.9% of them singletons; the top ten hold roughly 17%. The CDR3 has 17 residues. In germline, CDR1 is MGHRA, CDR2 YSYEKL. The V gene end was trimmed by 1 base and the J gene end by 6 bases; junction bases not matched to a gene: 10. The sequenced sample was CD8+ T cells not binding an NS4B(214-222) dextramer, sorted from PBMCs, obtained approximately 15 days after the first yellow fever vaccination. The origin of this receptor is a man younger than 30 who received the YFV17D yellow fever vaccine. This chain joins TRBV4-1 and TRBJ2-1; 9 bases are a match to TRBD1. The CDR3 loop is CASSQGSGTGWINEQFF. Here the CDR3 DNA reads TGCGCCAGCAGCCAAGGGAGTGGGACAGGGTGGATCAATGAGCAGTTCTTC.